A selection of T cell receptor beta chains follows, all from one sample in a study of blood T cell repertoires in COVID-19. The assay was immunoSEQ multiplex PCR, and TCRdb's table has in-frame clones only and misses some. The data contain roughly 63,000 clones, approximately 79% of them singletons. The sequencing sample was made of peripheral blood. The receptors stem from a human donor in a cohort sampled during active COVID-19. The CDR3 runs from the conserved cysteine through the conserved F or W. A D gene is named only where the DNA matches it firmly. Expanded clones get a size class; other rows say once, few or many, or leave the size out.

clone_size	v_call	j_call	d_call	cdr3_aa	cdr3_nt
-	TRBV27	TRBJ2-5	TRBD1	CASSSLGTGRETQYF	TGTGCCAGCAGTTCCCTCGGGACAGGACGCGAGACCCAGTACTTC
-	TRBV24-1	TRBJ2-3	TRBD1	CATSDPTGLIGTDTQYF	TGTGCCACCAGTGACCCGACAGGGTTAATAGGGACAGATACGCAGTATTTT
-	TRBV5-1	TRBJ2-1	-	CASSLVSGFEQFF	TGCGCCAGCAGCTTGGTTTCGGGGTTTGAGCAGTTCTTC
-	TRBV4-1	TRBJ2-3	-	CASSQYHKSADTQYF	TGCGCCAGCAGCCAATACCATAAAAGCGCGGATACGCAGTATTTT
-	TRBV7-6	TRBJ2-2	TRBD2	CASSPTSDSRGELFF	TGTGCCAGCAGCCCGACTAGCGATTCTCGCGGGGAGCTGTTTTTT
-	TRBV19	TRBJ1-1	-	CASSIEGRTEAFF	TGTGCCAGTAGTATAGAGGGGAGGACTGAAGCTTTCTTT
-	TRBV21-1	TRBJ1-1	-	CASPLIRTGGTEAFF	TGTGCCAGCCCCTTGATCAGGACAGGAGGGACTGAAGCTTTCTTT
-	TRBV14	TRBJ2-5	TRBD2	CASSQDSPLAGEETQYF	TGTGCCAGCAGCCAAGATAGTCCTCTAGCGGGAGAAGAGACCCAGTACTTC
-	TRBV28	TRBJ1-1	-	CASSLRGTEAFF	TGTGCCAGCAGTTTACGGGGGACTGAAGCTTTCTTT
-	TRBV30	TRBJ1-6	TRBD1	CAWSRQGAESPLHF	TGTGCCTGGAGTCGGCAGGGGGCGGAATCACCCCTCCACTTT
-	TRBV13	TRBJ2-3	TRBD2	CASSLGGAGKTDTQYF	TGTGCCAGCAGCTTAGGGGGAGCGGGGAAAACAGATACGCAGTATTTT
-	TRBV11-3	TRBJ2-2	-	CASSGQGYTGELFF	TGTGCCAGCAGCGGTCAGGGGTACACCGGGGAGCTGTTTTTT
once	TRBV28	TRBJ2-7	-	CASSSAITYEQYF	TGTGCCAGCAGTTCAGCGATAACCTACGAGCAGTACTTC
-	TRBV18	TRBJ1-1	TRBD1	CASSPKGAGTEAFF	TGTGCCAGCTCACCCAAGGGGGCGGGGACTGAAGCTTTCTTT
-	TRBV10-2	TRBJ1-2	-	CASSGRQSSAYGYTF	TGCGCCAGCAGTGGGCGACAGAGCTCTGCATATGGCTACACCTTC
-	TRBV12-1	TRBJ2-3	-	CASSLAGDPPTDTQYF	TGTGCCAGCAGCTTAGCGGGAGACCCCCCCACAGATACGCAGTATTTT
-	TRBV5-1	TRBJ1-1	-	CASSYNSQTGQAFF	TGCGCCAGCAGCTATAACTCCCAGACAGGCCAAGCTTTCTTT
-	TRBV28	TRBJ1-6	-	CATKDSDNSPLHF	TGTGCCACCAAGGACAGCGACAATTCACCCCTCCACTTT
-	TRBV24-1	TRBJ1-1	-	CATSDLRQMNTEAFF	TGTGCCACCAGTGATTTACGACAGATGAACACTGAAGCTTTCTTT
few	TRBV6-6	TRBJ1-2	-	CASSWEGAAGYTF	TGTGCCAGCAGTTGGGAGGGAGCCGCCGGCTACACCTTC
-	TRBV18	TRBJ2-1	-	CASSPRLNEQFF	TGTGCCAGCTCACCCCGACTCAATGAGCAGTTCTTC
-	TRBV12-3/TRBV12-4	TRBJ2-5	-	CASSLRFETQYF	TGTGCCAGCAGTTTACGGTTTGAGACCCAGTACTTC
-	TRBV24-1	TRBJ2-3	-	CATSDPSPGATDTQYF	TGTGCCACCAGTGACCCTAGCCCCGGTGCGACAGATACGCAGTATTTT
-	TRBV27	TRBJ2-1	TRBD2	CASRLSGVFYNEQFF	TGTGCCAGCAGACTCAGCGGGGTCTTCTACAATGAGCAGTTCTTC
-	TRBV28	TRBJ1-3	-	CASSNSWQVLDTIYF	TGTGCCAGCAGCAACTCATGGCAGGTCTTAGACACCATATATTTT
-	TRBV5-6	TRBJ1-2	TRBD1	CASSYGQGFFYTF	TGTGCCAGCAGCTATGGACAGGGGTTTTTCTACACCTTC
-	TRBV28	TRBJ2-7	TRBD2	CASSSSGTGSYEQYF	TGTGCCAGCAGTTCTAGCGGGACCGGCTCCTACGAGCAGTACTTC
-	TRBV18	TRBJ1-4	-	CASSPRQGGKLFF	TGTGCCAGCTCACCACGGCAGGGAGGAAAACTGTTTTTT
-	TRBV28	TRBJ1-2	-	CASSLLRPPLANYGYTF	TGTGCCAGCAGTTTACTTCGACCCCCCCTAGCTAACTATGGCTACACCTTC
-	TRBV6-5	TRBJ2-3	TRBD2	CASSLAGGTDTQYF	TGTGCCAGCAGCTTAGCGGGAGGCACAGATACGCAGTATTTT
-	TRBV7-3	TRBJ2-1	-	CASSLTAGLLSSYNEQFF	TGTGCCAGCAGCTTAACGGCGGGACTTTTGAGCTCCTACAATGAGCAGTTCTTC
-	TRBV28	TRBJ1-2	-	CASSEGTGEPIYGYTF	TGTGCCAGCAGTGAGGGGACGGGGGAACCTATCTATGGCTACACCTTC
-	TRBV7-9	TRBJ1-5	-	CASSLQGEPQHF	TGTGCCAGCAGTCTACAGGGAGAGCCCCAGCATTTT
few	TRBV7-9	TRBJ1-6	-	CASSLEGRATLHF	TGTGCCAGCAGCTTAGAAGGGAGAGCGACCCTCCACTTT
-	TRBV10-2	TRBJ2-7	-	CASSGRSSYEQYF	TGCGCCAGCAGTGGGAGGAGCTCCTACGAGCAGTACTTC
once	TRBV28	TRBJ1-5	-	CASSPGYNQPQHF	TGTGCCAGCAGTCCGGGGTACAATCAGCCCCAGCATTTT
-	TRBV4-2	TRBJ2-2	TRBD2	CASSRISGAGGSTGELFF	TGTGCCAGCAGCCGCATTAGCGGGGCAGGAGGCTCCACCGGGGAGCTGTTTTTT
-	TRBV10-1	TRBJ1-2	-	CASSGTPRINYGYTF	TGCGCCAGCAGTGGGACACCACGGATCAACTATGGCTACACCTTC
-	TRBV7-2	TRBJ1-2	-	CASSLVGQRDTYTF	TGTGCCAGCAGCTTAGTGGGTCAGAGGGACACCTACACCTTC
-	TRBV5-4	TRBJ2-5	-	CASSLPSTGLETQYF	TGTGCCAGCAGCTTGCCATCAACAGGGCTGGAGACCCAGTACTTC
-	TRBV5-1	TRBJ1-2	TRBD1	CASSLGGQGRNYGYTF	TGCGCCAGCAGCTTGGGGGGACAGGGACGTAACTATGGCTACACCTTC
-	TRBV28	TRBJ1-6	TRBD1	CASKGGTGGLEAYNSPLHF	TGTGCCAGCAAAGGTGGGACAGGGGGCCTTGAGGCCTATAATTCACCCCTCCACTTT
-	TRBV30	TRBJ1-3	TRBD1	CASTTGAGNTIYF	TGTGCCTCCACGACAGGGGCAGGAAACACCATATATTTT
-	TRBV6-5	TRBJ2-3	-	CASRWDSSDTQYF	TGTGCCAGCAGATGGGACTCCTCAGATACGCAGTATTTT
-	TRBV28	TRBJ1-1	TRBD1	CASSLRTGLGTEAFF	TGTGCCAGCAGTTTGCGGACAGGGTTAGGCACTGAAGCTTTCTTT
-	TRBV7-9	TRBJ1-4	TRBD1	CASSSGGGVEKLFF	TGTGCCAGCAGTTCAGGGGGCGGCGTTGAAAAACTGTTTTTT
-	TRBV3-1/TRBV3-2	TRBJ2-6	TRBD2	CASSKSGVGANVLTF	TGTGCCAGCAGCAAAAGCGGGGTTGGGGCCAACGTCCTGACTTTC
few	TRBV7-2	TRBJ2-7	TRBD1	CASSSSTGPYEQYF	TGTGCCAGCAGCTCCTCGACAGGGCCCTACGAGCAGTACTTC
-	TRBV29-1	TRBJ2-7	-	CSVSTLLPYEQYF	TGCAGCGTTTCAACCCTTCTACCTTACGAGCAGTACTTC
-	TRBV5-1	TRBJ2-3	-	CASSQTMGGTDTQYF	TGCGCCAGCAGCCAGACAATGGGTGGCACAGATACGCAGTATTTT
-	TRBV27	TRBJ2-7	TRBD1	CASRLGQGAAYEQYF	TGTGCCAGCAGACTCGGACAGGGAGCGGCCTACGAGCAGTACTTC
-	TRBV7-8	TRBJ2-1	-	CASSLFQRISSVPFF	TGTGCCAGCAGCTTATTCCAGCGAATATCCTCGGTTCCTTTCTTC